This passage covers 2 T cell receptor beta chains from one sample sequenced in a study of T cells in Graves' hyperthyroidism and ophthalmopathy. TCR beta CDR3 regions were amplified from RNA. HTBI primers drove first-round RT-PCR of the TCR CDR3. TCRdb reanalysed the multiplex PCR reads using MiXCR and keeps one entry per CDR3 protein. Among around 690,000 distinct CDR3 sequences listed, around 21% were seen once. Sequencing was carried out using blood. Receptors were obtained from a man aged 25-45 years with Graves' ophthalmopathy.

This clonotype was counted ten times or more. CDR3 sequence reads: CSAPQGRFSYEQYF. CDR3 coding DNA: TGCAGTGCCCCCCAGGGCAGGTTCTCCTACGAGCAGTACTTC. The chain combines TRBV20-1 with TRBJ2-7, with D perhaps matching TRBD1 (5 bases). Germline-derived CDR1 and CDR2 are DFQATT and SNEGSKA (reference sequence). V was clipped by 6 bases and J by 0 bases, with 15 bases between them. The CDR3 has 14 amino acids.

The chain is built from TRBV11-2 and TRBJ2-1; possibly TRBD1 or TRBD2 for D (5 bases each). Germline V CDR1 and CDR2: SGHAT, FQNNGV. Trimming shortened V by 1 base and J by 6 bases, and 10 bases separated the two germline ends. There are 14 residues in the CDR3. This CDR3 is CASSLAGTVNEQFF. CDR3 bases: TGTGCCAGCAGCTTAGCCGGGACCGTCAATGAGCAGTTCTTC.